This T cell receptor beta chain was identified in a study of cytomegalovirus exposure and HLA in healthy donors. In the case of this clone: Its antigen is unknown.

Trimming shortened V by 6 bases and J by 4 bases, and 16 bases separated the two germline ends. The germline gives CDR1 MDHEN, CDR2 SYDVKM. This CDR3 contains 15 residues. Every donor was a healthy person donating bone marrow. PCR primers comprised 60 Vbeta and 13 Jbeta primers. Data came from immunoSEQ multiplex PCR; TCRdb stores just in-frame clones and leaves some out. The table has over 100,000 clones, roughly four fifths seen once. Findings and limits, study-wide: Donors were assumed by presence/absence analyses to have roughly uniform sequencing depth. Cytomegalovirus-associated status was assigned to more than 150 TCR beta chains. High sensitivity and specificity were reportedly achieved when the classifier diagnosed cytomegalovirus status.

Sequencing input: PBMCs. J is TRBJ1-3 and V is TRBV28; the D gene is possibly TRBD1 (6 bases). This receptor was identified in a male donor in good health and CMV-seronegative. The CDR3: CASRPGVLGGNTIYF. The CDR3 DNA sequence: TGTGCCAGCAGGCCAGGGGTCCTGGGAGGAAACACCATATATTTT. The full variable domain, completed using reference TRBV28 and TRBJ1-3, is DVKVTQSSRYLVKRTGEKVFLECVQDMDHENMFWYRQDPGLGLRLIYFSYDVKMKEKGDIPEGYSVSREKKERFSLILESASTNQTSMYLCASRPGVLGGNTIYFGEGSWLTVV.